This entry lists 23 T cell receptor beta chains sequenced from one sample in a study of long-term antiretroviral therapy in people with HIV. The run of the v3.0 immunoSEQ assay was at survey level. Sequenced by immunoSEQ multiplex PCR; TCRdb stores in-frame clones only, minus some. The sample holds some 17,000 clones; around nine tenths are singletons and the top ten take around 12%. The sample consisted of unsorted PBMCs, taken 6.9 years after starting antiretroviral therapy. All receptors derive from a man aged 50 to 60 with HIV.

The chain is built from TRBV6-5 and TRBJ1-4; TRBD1 is a possible D gene (5 bases). Germline assignment: CDR1 MNHEY and CDR2 SVGAGI. This CDR3 comprises 13 residues. Trimming took 8 bases from V and 6 from J, leaving 13 bases between them. Here the CDR3 reads CASRRGADEKLFF. The CDR3 DNA reads TGTGCCAGCCGCCGAGGGGCGGATGAAAAACTGTTTTTT.

The V and J genes are TRBV7-2 and TRBJ2-3; no definite D call. Germline-derived CDR1 and CDR2 are SGHTA and FQGNSA. The CDR3 is made up of 13 amino acids. The germline V and J ends were trimmed by 6 bases and 1 base, with 8 bases remaining between them. The CDR3 here is CASRPKGTDTQYF. CDR3 DNA: TGTGCCAGCAGACCAAAAGGCACAGATACGCAGTATTTT.

The count of this clone is one. The J gene is TRBJ2-1, the V gene TRBV10-3; 10 nucleotides align to TRBD2. The CDR3 length is 14 residues. J was trimmed by 3 bases and V by 5 bases; bases with no gene match: 1. Germline V gives CDR1 ENHRY, CDR2 SYGVKD. The CDR3 nucleotides read TGTGCCATCAGTTCTAGCGGGAGCTACAATGAGCAGTTCTTC. Encoded protein: CAISSSGSYNEQFF.

The chain uses TRBV28 and TRBJ2-2; a weak D match, TRBD2 (6 bases). The CDR3 has 15 amino acids. CDR1 is MDHEN, CDR2 SYDVKM, per germline. V dropped 3 bases and J dropped 1 base, with 9 bases sitting between them. Here the CDR3 reads CASSFSGENTGELFF. As DNA, the CDR3 is TGTGCCAGCAGTTTTTCGGGAGAGAACACCGGGGAGCTGTTTTTT.

The chain carries TRBV5-1 and TRBJ1-4; D is possibly TRBD1 (5 bases). This CDR3 comprises 13 residues. Germline V gene data show CDR1 as SGHRS and CDR2 as YFSETQ. Trimming left V 0 bases short and J 10 bases short, with 10 bases between. In DNA form, the CDR3 reads TGCGCCAGCAGCTTGGTTGGGGGATCAAAACTGTTTTTT. Translation gives CASSLVGGSKLFF.

The chain uses TRBV19 and TRBJ2-7, with 7 bases matching TRBD1. The germline V gene encodes CDR1 LNHDA and CDR2 SQIVND (reference sequence). CDR3 size: 14 residues. V gave up 6 bases and J gave up 2 bases; unmatched junction bases: 7. CDR3 bases: TGTGCCAGTAGCCTTGGACAGGTGACCTACGAGCAGTACTTC. It is translated as CASSLGQVTYEQYF.

This chain connects TRBV4-3 to TRBJ2-7; D is perhaps TRBD1 or TRBD2 (5 bases each). This CDR3 spans 14 amino acids. Trimming removed 3 bases from V and 4 bases from J, with 13 bases in between. Germline V lookup: CDR1 LGHNA, CDR2 YSLEER. As DNA, the CDR3 is TGCGCCAGCAGCCATAGCGCAGGGCAATACGAGCAGTACTTC. Residues: CASSHSAGQYEQYF.

The rearrangement uses TRBV6-5 and TRBJ1-5; D possibly corresponds to TRBD1 (5 bases). The CDR3 runs to 14 residues. Looked up from germline, CDR1 is MNHEY and CDR2 is SVGAGI. Trimming pared 2 bases from V and 8 bases from J, leaving 13 bases between. CDR3 coding DNA: TGTGCCAGCAGTTACGGCGGACACGCGGAGCCCCAGCATTTT. It specifies CASSYGGHAEPQHF.

The chain recombines TRBV5-6 with TRBJ2-1, with 7 bases fitting TRBD2. CDR3 size: 13 residues. J gave up 10 bases and V 3 bases, and 7 bases lay outside the gene matches. CDR1 is SGHDT, CDR2 YYEEEE, per germline. The CDR3 loop is CASSSGLGGEQFF. For the CDR3, the DNA is TGTGCCAGCAGCTCCGGGCTGGGGGGGGAGCAGTTCTTC.

V and J are TRBV28 and TRBJ2-5, with a weak D call TRBD1 (5 bases). CDR1 MDHEN and CDR2 SYDVKM come from the germline V gene. The CDR3 runs to 14 residues. Between the trimmed V and J ends, which lost 10 bases and 2 bases, there was a span of 17 bases. CDR3 residues: CAIRPRGWQETQYF. In DNA, the CDR3 is TGTGCCATCCGGCCTAGGGGTTGGCAAGAGACCCAGTACTTC.

The rearrangement uses TRBV15 and TRBJ1-5; D may be TRBD1 (5 bases). The V gene lost 10 bases and the J gene lost 0 bases, with 22 bases spanning the gap. This CDR3 spans 17 amino acids. Per the germline V gene, CDR1 is LNHNV and CDR2 is YYDKDF (reference sequence). The CDR3 DNA reads as TGTGCCAAGGGACGGACTCCCCGGGGATATAGCAATCAGCCCCAGCATTTT. Protein: CAKGRTPRGYSNQPQHF.

The V and J genes are TRBV5-1 and TRBJ1-3; D unresolved. Germline CDR1 is SGHRS and CDR2 is YFSETQ. V lost 4 bases, J lost 4 bases, and 18 bases lay in between. The CDR3 covers 16 residues. CDR3: CASSPLGGTVGNTIYF. The CDR3 DNA follows: TGCGCCAGCAGCCCCTTAGGAGGCACTGTAGGAAACACCATATATTTT.

In this sample, this clone turned up once. J is TRBJ2-5 and V is TRBV7-7, with 13 bases lining up with TRBD2. The V segment lost 5 bases and the J segment 6 bases; nucleotides outside the gene matches: 6. CDR1 is SSHAT, CDR2 FNYEAQ, per germline (reference sequence). CDR3 length: 15 residues. The CDR3, as DNA: TGTGCCAGCAGCCAGGGGACTAGCGGGATGAAGACCCAGTACTTC. As protein: CASSQGTSGMKTQYF. Combining the CDR3 with reference TRBV7-7 and TRBJ2-5 gives the whole variable domain GAGVSQSPRYKVTKRGQDVTLRCDPISSHATLYWYQQALGQGPEFLTYFNYEAQPDKSGLPSDRFSAERPEGSISTLTIQRTEQRDSAMYRCASSQGTSGMKTQYFGPGTRLLVL.

The gene calls are TRBV6-1 and TRBJ2-3; 9 bases line up with TRBD2. CDR1 is MNHNS, CDR2 SASEGT, per germline. This CDR3 is 14 amino acids long. V dropped 6 bases and J dropped 6; count of bases not matched to a gene: 7. The CDR3 spells CASRSSGSRDTQYF. CDR3 bases: TGTGCCAGCAGGAGTAGCGGGAGTCGGGATACGCAGTATTTT.

This clone was picked up a small number of times. The V gene is TRBV11-3, the J gene TRBJ2-1; 11 bases map to TRBD2. With V trimmed by 1 base and J by 9 bases, 14 bases remained unmatched. Germline V gene lookup returns CDR1 SGHNT and CDR2 YENEEA. This CDR3 region has 18 residues. CDR3 amino acids: CASSLGSLAGGGTFEQFF. The DNA of the CDR3 is TGTGCCAGCAGCTTAGGTTCTCTAGCGGGAGGAGGAACTTTTGAGCAGTTCTTC.

The chain links TRBV28 to TRBJ1-2; D might be TRBD1 (5 bases). CDR1 MDHEN and CDR2 SYDVKM come from the germline V gene. The CDR3 is 14 residues long. The V and J ends lost 2 bases and 3 bases respectively, with 10 bases between them. In DNA form, the CDR3 reads TGTGCCAGCAGTTTAGCGACAGTACACTATGGCTACACCTTC. Amino acid sequence: CASSLATVHYGYTF.

This rearrangement joins TRBV7-2 to TRBJ2-7; D is unresolved. CDR3 length: 15 residues. Germline assignment: CDR1 SGHTA and CDR2 FQGNSA. The ends were cut back, 5 bases at V and 4 bases at J, with 18 bases in the middle. This chain's CDR3 is CASSPPGNNLYEQYF. CDR3 DNA: TGTGCCAGCAGCCCCCCGGGTAACAATCTTTACGAGCAGTACTTC. Using reference TRBV7-2 and TRBJ2-7 for the parts outside the CDR3, the full variable domain is GAGVSQSPSNKVTEKGKDVELRCDPISGHTALYWYRQSLGQGLEFLIYFQGNSAPDKSGLPSDRFSAERTGGSVSTLTIQRTQQEDSAVYLCASSPPGNNLYEQYFGPGTRLTVT.

This clone was seen only once. The genes are TRBV7-3 and TRBJ2-2, with D possibly being TRBD2 (5 bases). The ends were cut back, 2 bases at V and 5 bases at J, with 18 bases in the middle. CDR3 length: 17 residues. Germline V lookup: CDR1 SGHTA, CDR2 FQGTGA. The chain's CDR3 is CASSLLGSPGSTGELFF. The DNA of the CDR3 is TGTGCCAGCAGCTTACTAGGGAGTCCGGGTTCGACCGGGGAGCTGTTTTTT.

The chain links TRBV28 to TRBJ2-5; no reliable D call. In germline, CDR1 is MDHEN, CDR2 SYDVKM. The CDR3 is 15 amino acids. Deletions cut 2 bases from V and 5 bases from J, with 15 bases between. Written as DNA, the CDR3 is TGTGCCAGCAGTTTAATTTCAAGAAGCCGGGAGACCCAGTACTTC. Translation: CASSLISRSRETQYF.

V gene TRBV7-9 combines with J gene TRBJ2-2; no definite D call. V dropped 5 bases and J dropped 0 bases, with 10 bases sitting between them. Germline V CDR1 and CDR2: SEHNR, FQNEAQ (reference sequence). The CDR3 totals 15 residues. CDR3 in amino acids: CASSAHIANTGELFF. The DNA for the CDR3 is TGTGCCAGCAGCGCACATATCGCGAACACCGGGGAGCTGTTTTTT.

The chain uses TRBV9 and TRBJ1-3, with TRBD1 as a possible D gene (6 bases). Germline CDR1 and CDR2: SGDLS and YYNGEE. Trimming cost V 2 bases and J 4 bases, with 7 bases left between them. This CDR3 spans 13 amino acids. CDR3 region: CASSVTGGNTIYF. DNA for the CDR3: TGTGCCAGCAGCGTGACAGGAGGAAACACCATATATTTT.

The rearrangement joins TRBV7-2 to TRBJ2-5; D ambiguous. Germline CDR1 and CDR2: SGHTA and FQGNSA. Trimming removed 3 bases from V and 1 base from J, with 9 bases in between. CDR3 length: 14 amino acids. CDR3 nucleotides: TGTGCCAGCAGCTTCAGTCGGCTCCAAGAGACCCAGTACTTC. It codes for CASSFSRLQETQYF.

The chain has TRBV28 and TRBJ2-6; D is possibly TRBD2 (5 bases). V lost 3 bases and J 1 base, leaving 13 bases between the germline ends. The CDR3 spans 17 residues. CDR1 is MDHEN and CDR2 is SYDVKM in the germline V gene. CDR3: CASSFPETGSGANVLTF. The CDR3 region has the DNA TGTGCCAGCAGTTTCCCGGAGACGGGGTCTGGGGCCAACGTCCTGACTTTC. Full variable domain (remainder filled in from reference TRBV28 and TRBJ2-6): DVKVTQSSRYLVKRTGEKVFLECVQDMDHENMFWYRQDPGLGLRLIYFSYDVKMKEKGDIPEGYSVSREKKERFSLILESASTNQTSMYLCASSFPETGSGANVLTFGAGSRLTVL.